Shown below are 11 T cell receptor beta chains from a single sample sequenced in a study of cytotoxic CD8 clonotypes in ibrutinib-treated CLL (dated by TCRdb to the early 2020s). The label giving this sample's time point can be read as: 20 to 25 months on ibrutinib. The library was prepared using the immunoSEQ multiplex PCR assay. TCRdb mirrors the immuneACCESS table, restricted to in-frame sequences. Some clones are absent from its copies; in checked studies, under half trace to an unresolved V gene, and the reason for the others is unknown. The sample table holds roughly 250,000 clones, of which around 70% were seen once. Over 15% of the sample is taken by the ten largest. Sequenced material: PBMCs, taken after 24 months of ibrutinib treatment. These receptors came from a human donor with chronic lymphocytic leukemia.

J is TRBJ2-7 and V is TRBV27; 10 bases are shared with TRBD1. The CDR3 runs to 14 residues. The V gene's germline CDR1 is MNHEY and CDR2 SMNVEV (reference sequence). V lost 0 bases to trimming and J lost 5 bases; unmatched junction nucleotides: 1. CDR3 protein: CASSLSTGGHEQYF. In nucleotides, the CDR3 is TGTGCCAGCAGTTTATCGACAGGGGGCCACGAGCAGTACTTC.

The chain is built from TRBV19 and TRBJ1-5; 7 bases agree with TRBD1. V gave up 5 bases and J gave up 6 bases; unmatched junction bases: 16. This CDR3 contains 17 residues. From germline, CDR1 is LNHDA and CDR2 SQIVND (reference sequence). CDR3 sequence reads: CASSYTGEVIGPQPQHF. The CDR3 DNA follows: TGTGCCAGTAGTTACACAGGGGAGGTAATAGGGCCTCAGCCCCAGCATTTT. The complete variable domain, with remaining parts taken from reference TRBV19 and TRBJ1-5, reads DGGITQSPKYLFRKEGQNVTLSCEQNLNHDAMYWYRQDPGQGLRLIYYSQIVNDFQKGDIAEGYSVSREKKESFPLTVTSAQKNPTAFYLCASSYTGEVIGPQPQHFGDGTRLSIL.

This sequence joins TRBV7-2 and TRBJ1-5; D is perhaps TRBD1 (5 bases). The CDR3 sequence is 15 residues long. Trimming took 5 bases from V and 2 from J, leaving 13 bases between them. Germline lookup yields CDR1 SGHTA and CDR2 FQGNSA. The CDR3 region has the DNA TGTGCCAGCAGCCCACCAGGGTTGGGCAATCAGCCCCAGCATTTT. Protein sequence: CASSPPGLGNQPQHF.

This CDR3 reads CASSPLAGVSTDTQYF. In DNA, the CDR3 is TGCGCCAGCAGCCCTTTAGCGGGAGTGAGCACAGATACGCAGTATTTT. V gene TRBV5-1 combines with J gene TRBJ2-3, with 9 bases that match TRBD2. Germline V CDR1 and CDR2: SGHRS, YFSETQ. The CDR3 has 16 residues. Trimming at V came to 4 bases and at J to 0 bases, leaving 6 bases not matched to a gene.

This clone was seen more than once but under ten times. This chain joins TRBV2 and TRBJ1-1, with D hard to call. This CDR3 has 13 amino acids. Looked up from germline, CDR1 is SNHLY and CDR2 is FYNNEI. V lost 4 bases, J lost 1 base, and 7 bases lay in between. CDR3 nucleotide sequence: TGTGCCAGCAGTGGGGCTGGGAACACTGAAGCTTTCTTT. It specifies CASSGAGNTEAFF.

The CDR3, as DNA: TGTGCCAGCAGCCCGCAACAGGGGAACTATGGCTACACCTTC. It codes for CASSPQQGNYGYTF. This chain connects TRBV7-2 to TRBJ1-2, with 7 bases lining up with TRBD1. The V gene end was trimmed by 5 bases and the J gene end by 2 bases; junction bases not matched to a gene: 5. Per germline, CDR1 SGHTA and CDR2 FQGNSA. The CDR3 runs to 14 residues.

V gene TRBV5-1 combines with J gene TRBJ2-4; no reliable D call. The CDR3 sequence is 16 residues long. The germline V gene encodes CDR1 SGHRS and CDR2 YFSETQ. V lost 4 bases, J lost 0 bases, and 14 bases lay in between. The CDR3 region is CASSPGDQLAKNIQYF. CDR3 nucleotides: TGCGCCAGCAGCCCTGGGGATCAACTAGCCAAAAACATTCAGTACTTC.

The V call is TRBV20-1, the J call TRBJ2-7; D uncertain. The length of the CDR3 is 11 residues. Trimming stripped 6 bases from V and 7 bases from J, with 13 bases between. CDR1 is DFQATT, CDR2 SNEGSKA, per germline (reference sequence). The CDR3 region is CSAPPRLEQYF. CDR3 DNA sequence: TGCAGTGCCCCACCCCGACTGGAGCAGTACTTC.

This chain connects TRBV2 to TRBJ1-1; no firm D call. Germline-derived CDR1 and CDR2 are SNHLY and FYNNEI. This CDR3 is 13 amino acids long. Trimming took off 2 bases at V and 1 base at J, with 5 bases between the two ends. CDR3 nucleotides: TGTGCCAGCAGTGAAATAGGGAACACTGAAGCTTTCTTT. Translating gives CASSEIGNTEAFF.

The chain couples TRBV9 to TRBJ1-2; D ambiguous. The V gene lost 0 bases and the J gene lost 2 bases, with 11 bases spanning the gap. CDR1 and CDR2 from the germline V gene are SGDLS and YYNGEE. The CDR3 spans 15 residues. The chain's CDR3 is CASSVGPNENYGYTF. CDR3 sequence (DNA): TGTGCCAGCAGCGTAGGGCCTAACGAAAACTATGGCTACACCTTC.

The chain is built from TRBV5-1 and TRBJ2-7; TRBD1 matches at 8 bases. V dropped 2 bases and J dropped 6; count of bases not matched to a gene: 13. This CDR3 is 16 amino acids long. Germline-derived CDR1 and CDR2 are SGHRS and YFSETQ. The CDR3 region has the DNA TGCGCCAGCAGCTTCAGACAGGGGAGTTCCTTGGGCGAGCAGTACTTC. This translates into CASSFRQGSSLGEQYF.